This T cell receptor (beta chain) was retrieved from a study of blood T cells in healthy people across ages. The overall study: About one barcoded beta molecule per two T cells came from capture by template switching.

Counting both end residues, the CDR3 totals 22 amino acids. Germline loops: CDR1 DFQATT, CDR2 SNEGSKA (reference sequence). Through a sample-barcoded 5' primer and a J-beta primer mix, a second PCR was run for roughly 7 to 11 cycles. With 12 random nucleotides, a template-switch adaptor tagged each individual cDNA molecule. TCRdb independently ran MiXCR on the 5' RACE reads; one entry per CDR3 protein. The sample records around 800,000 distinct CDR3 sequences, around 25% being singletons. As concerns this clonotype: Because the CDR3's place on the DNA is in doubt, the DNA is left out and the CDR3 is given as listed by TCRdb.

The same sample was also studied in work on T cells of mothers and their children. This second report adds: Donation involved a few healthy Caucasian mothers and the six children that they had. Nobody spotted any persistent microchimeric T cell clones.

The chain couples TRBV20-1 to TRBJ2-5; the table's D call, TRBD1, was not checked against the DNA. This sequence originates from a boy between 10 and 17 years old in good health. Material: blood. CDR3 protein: CSALLRGTSKNIQYFGAGTQYF.